Each of the 16 T cell receptor beta chains below was sequenced from the same sample in a study of T cells after posttransplantation cyclophosphamide. Sequencing was performed with immunoSEQ multiplex PCR; in TCRdb, only in-frame clones are kept and a portion is missing. Of a few thousand clones in the sample, approximately 71% were seen once. Busulfan-fludarabine conditioning, marrow transplant, and cyclophosphamide on days +3 and +4 were administered. The sequencing used CD8+ T cells sorted from PBMCs, collected 242 days after a stem cell transplant with posttransplant cyclophosphamide. Source of these receptors: a young adult male patient who received an allogeneic stem cell transplant from a related donor, was CMV-positive, and had no GVHD. Part of the T cells may come from the graft donor.

The chain has TRBV10-3 and TRBJ2-1, with D unresolved. Trimming cost V 3 bases and J 8 bases, with 8 bases left between them. Looked up from germline, CDR1 is ENHRY and CDR2 is SYGVKD. There are 12 residues in the CDR3. Written as DNA, the CDR3 is TGTGCCATCAGTGATCTAGTCCATGAGCAGTTCTTC. Translation gives CAISDLVHEQFF.

The chain employs TRBV4-3 and TRBJ2-3, with 8 bases identical to TRBD1. Germline CDR1 and CDR2: LGHNA and YSLEER. The CDR3 spans 18 residues. Trimming cost V 0 bases and J 2 bases; bases outside gene matches: 10. This CDR3 reads CASSQDNPGQAITDTQYF. In DNA form, the CDR3 reads TGCGCCAGCAGCCAAGATAACCCGGGACAGGCGATCACAGATACGCAGTATTTT.

The chain joins TRBV7-9 to TRBJ2-5; 8 positions match TRBD2. Per germline, CDR1 SEHNR and CDR2 FQNEAQ (reference sequence). This CDR3 has 16 amino acids. The J segment lost 4 bases and the V segment lost 5 bases, leaving 12 bases of the junction unmatched. The CDR3 spells CASSPELAEHRETQYF. DNA of the CDR3: TGTGCCAGCAGCCCGGAACTAGCGGAACACAGAGAGACCCAGTACTTC.

The chain has TRBV27 and TRBJ2-7; 10 nucleotides line up with TRBD2. Germline lookup yields CDR1 MNHEY and CDR2 SMNVEV (reference sequence). V shed 6 bases and J 4 bases; nucleotides not matched to a gene: 6. This CDR3 contains 14 residues. CDR3 coding DNA: TGTGCCAGCAGCCCGGGACTAGCGTTGTACGAGCAGTACTTC. Its translation is CASSPGLALYEQYF.

Relative to its sample, this clone is hyperexpanded. The V gene is TRBV19, the J gene TRBJ2-2; D is possibly TRBD2 (6 bases). The ends were cut back, 11 bases at V and 7 bases at J, with 14 bases in the middle. Germline V gives CDR1 LNHDA, CDR2 SQIVND (reference sequence). The CDR3 runs to 12 residues. DNA of the CDR3: TGTGCCGGGGGAGGTGGCCACGGGGAGCTGTTTTTT. Amino acid sequence: CAGGGGHGELFF.

This chain joins TRBV6-5 and TRBJ2-6; D is unclear. Germline V gene data show CDR1 as MNHEY and CDR2 as SVGAGI. Trimming took off 0 bases at V and 0 bases at J, with 6 bases between the two ends. This CDR3 has 16 amino acids. This chain's CDR3 is CASSYSADSGANVLTF. Written as DNA, the CDR3 is TGTGCCAGCAGTTACTCGGCCGACTCTGGGGCCAACGTCCTGACTTTC.

The V gene is TRBV6-1, the J gene TRBJ2-3, with TRBD1 matching 8 bases. V was pared by 5 bases and J by 1 base, with 5 bases of the junction left unmatched. This CDR3 is built from 15 residues. Germline lookup yields CDR1 MNHNS and CDR2 SASEGT. The CDR3, as DNA: TGTGCCAGCAGTACTTGGACAGGGCGCACAGATACGCAGTATTTT. This encodes CASSTWTGRTDTQYF.

This clone has only a few counts. V is TRBV29-1 and J is TRBJ1-3, with TRBD1 matching 7 bases. The CDR3 length is 15 residues. Germline V lookup: CDR1 SQVTM, CDR2 ANQGSEA. Losses at the gene ends were 6 bases for V and 2 bases for J; bases not matched to a gene: 10. The CDR3 DNA is TGCAGCGTACTACAGGGGCTAGGAGCTGGAAACACCATATATTTT. This sequence encodes CSVLQGLGAGNTIYF.

The CDR3 DNA reads as TGTGCCAGCAGTTTTTTAGTAGTCCAAGAGACCCAGTACTTC. Translated, it gives CASSFLVVQETQYF. The rearrangement links TRBV28 to TRBJ2-5; D gene unclear. V was shortened by 3 bases and J by 1 base, with 9 bases between the two germline ends. Germline V gives CDR1 MDHEN, CDR2 SYDVKM. The CDR3 has 14 amino acids.

The V and J genes are TRBV11-1 and TRBJ2-1; 7 nucleotides agree with TRBD2. CDR3 length: 13 amino acids. Trimming at V came to 6 bases and at J to 9 bases, leaving 8 bases not matched to a gene. Germline assignment: CDR1 SGHAT and CDR2 FQDESV (reference sequence). The CDR3 reads CASSDTVAGEQFF. DNA of the CDR3: TGTGCCAGCAGTGACACTGTAGCGGGTGAGCAGTTCTTC. Full variable domain (remainder filled in from reference TRBV11-1 and TRBJ2-1): EAEVAQSPRYKITEKSQAVAFWCDPISGHATLYWYRQILGQGPELLVQFQDESVVDDSQLPKDRFSAERLKGVDSTLKIQPAELGDSAMYLCASSDTVAGEQFFGPGTRLTVL.

V gene TRBV4-3 combines with J gene TRBJ2-3; TRBD2 might be the D (5 bases). V lost 1 base and J 2 bases, leaving 7 bases between the germline ends. CDR1 and CDR2 (germline): LGHNA, YSLEER. The CDR3 covers 14 residues. The CDR3 is CASSQGGVTDTQYF. Written as DNA, the CDR3 is TGCGCCAGCAGCCAAGGGGGAGTCACAGATACGCAGTATTTT.

CDR3 in amino acids: CASSLGTGLAVYEQYF. In DNA, the CDR3 is TGTGCCAGCAGCTTAGGAACGGGACTAGCGGTCTACGAGCAGTACTTC. V usage is TRBV11-2 and J usage is TRBJ2-5, with 11 bases fitting TRBD2. The DNA matches TRBJ2-7 better at its end, which makes the J call doubtful. Per germline, CDR1 SGHAT and CDR2 FQNNGV. The CDR3 runs 16 residues.

The CDR3 nucleotides are TGTGCCAGCCTCTACGCCGGAGCGAACACCGGGGAGCTGTTTTTT. It specifies CASLYAGANTGELFF. The rearrangement links TRBV7-8 to TRBJ2-2; D is unresolved. CDR1 and CDR2 from the germline V gene are SGHVS and FQNEAQ. Trimming removed 8 bases at V and 0 bases at J, with 13 bases between. The length of the CDR3 is 15 residues. Looking up the rest from reference TRBV7-8 and TRBJ2-2 gives the full variable domain: GAGVSQSPRYKVAKRGQDVALRCDPISGHVSLFWYQQALGQGPEFLTYFQNEAQLDKSGLPSDRFFAERPEGSVSTLKIQRTQQEDSAVYLCASLYAGANTGELFFGEGSRLTVL.

This clone was picked up one time. The V and J genes are TRBV2 and TRBJ1-4; 7 bases map to TRBD1. Trimming took 8 bases from V and 5 from J; bases not matched to a gene: 11. Per the germline V gene, CDR1 is SNHLY and CDR2 is FYNNEI. The length of the CDR3 is 15 residues. CDR3 sequence: CASLNPDRMNEKLFF. The CDR3 DNA sequence: TGTGCCAGCCTTAATCCGGACAGGATGAATGAAAAACTGTTTTTT.

In this sample, this clone is large. V usage is TRBV6-5 and J usage is TRBJ1-2; no firm D call. CDR1 and CDR2 (germline): MNHEY, SVGAGI. V gave up 0 bases and J gave up 6 bases, with 14 bases separating them. This CDR3 has 15 amino acids. The DNA of the CDR3 is TGTGCCAGCAGTTACTCACCCGGCCAGGTTAATGGCTACACCTTC. Translated: CASSYSPGQVNGYTF.

The gene calls are TRBV28 and TRBJ2-7; 10 bases are shared with TRBD2. CDR3 size: 18 residues. V gave up 3 bases and J gave up 2 bases; unmatched junction bases: 13. The germline V gene encodes CDR1 MDHEN and CDR2 SYDVKM. This chain's CDR3 is CASSFALAGSTPTYEQYF. CDR3 DNA: TGTGCCAGCAGTTTCGCACTAGCGGGAAGCACACCAACCTACGAGCAGTACTTC. Looking up the rest from reference TRBV28 and TRBJ2-7 gives the full variable domain: DVKVTQSSRYLVKRTGEKVFLECVQDMDHENMFWYRQDPGLGLRLIYFSYDVKMKEKGDIPEGYSVSREKKERFSLILESASTNQTSMYLCASSFALAGSTPTYEQYFGPGTRLTVT.